This T cell receptor (beta chain) appears in the sequencing data of a study of T cell repertoires in cytomegalovirus infection. As for the study in general: CMV infection plus the matching HLA type was flagged by public TCR beta signatures. The study, taken as a whole, reports: CMV-specific TCR beta clonotypes restricted by HLA-C were the ones dominating the ex vivo response. Summed public TCR beta family frequency identified CMV carriers bearing the relevant HLA.

TCRdb re-derived calls from the reads in MiXCR, one entry per CDR3 protein. The table includes almost 500,000 distinct CDR3 sequences, approximately 10% detected once. The CDR3 has 15 amino acids. Germline CDR1 reads SGHTA; CDR2 reads FQGNSA. Between the trimmed V and J ends, which lost 4 bases and 8 bases, there was a span of 19 bases. This clonotype appeared many times. Its antigen is still unknown. Sequenced input: PBMCs. This receptor was identified in a human donor in good health (CMV status not recorded). Some clones in this sample may be carry-over from other donors' samples. The gene calls are TRBV7-2 and TRBJ2-3; possible D gene TRBD1, 6 bases. The CDR3 nucleotides are TGTGCCAGCAGCTCTTGGACAGCCCACGGCGGTACGCAGTATTTT. This codes for CASSSWTAHGGTQYF.